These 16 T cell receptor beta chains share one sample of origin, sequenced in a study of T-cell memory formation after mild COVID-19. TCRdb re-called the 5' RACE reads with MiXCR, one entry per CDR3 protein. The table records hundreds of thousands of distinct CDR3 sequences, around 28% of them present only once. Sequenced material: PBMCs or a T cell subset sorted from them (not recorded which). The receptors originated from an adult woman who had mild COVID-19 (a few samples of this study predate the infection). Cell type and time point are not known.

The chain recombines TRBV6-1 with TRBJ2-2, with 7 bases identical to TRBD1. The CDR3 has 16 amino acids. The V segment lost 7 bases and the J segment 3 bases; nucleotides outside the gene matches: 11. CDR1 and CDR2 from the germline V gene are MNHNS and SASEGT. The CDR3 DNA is TGTGCCAGCACCCCTCGGACAGGAGCGGACACCGGGGAGCTGTTTTTT. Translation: CASTPRTGADTGELFF.

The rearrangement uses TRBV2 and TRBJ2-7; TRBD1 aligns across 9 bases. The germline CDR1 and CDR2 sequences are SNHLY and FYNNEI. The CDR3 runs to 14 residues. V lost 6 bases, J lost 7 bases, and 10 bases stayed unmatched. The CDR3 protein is CASSGGDRVGEQYF. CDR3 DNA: TGTGCCAGCAGCGGAGGGGACAGGGTAGGGGAGCAGTACTTC.

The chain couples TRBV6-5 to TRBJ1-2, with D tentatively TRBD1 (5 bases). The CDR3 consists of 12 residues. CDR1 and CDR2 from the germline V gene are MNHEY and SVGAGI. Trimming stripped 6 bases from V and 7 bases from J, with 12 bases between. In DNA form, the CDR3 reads TGTGCCAGCAGGCCCGGGGCGGGTGGCTACACCTTC. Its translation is CASRPGAGGYTF.

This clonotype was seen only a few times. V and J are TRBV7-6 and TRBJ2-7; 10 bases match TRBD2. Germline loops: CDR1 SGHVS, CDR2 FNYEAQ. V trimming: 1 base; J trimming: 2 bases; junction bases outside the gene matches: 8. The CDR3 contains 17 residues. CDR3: CASSLVQGLAVTYEQYF. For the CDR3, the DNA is TGTGCCAGCAGCTTAGTCCAAGGACTAGCGGTAACCTACGAGCAGTACTTC.

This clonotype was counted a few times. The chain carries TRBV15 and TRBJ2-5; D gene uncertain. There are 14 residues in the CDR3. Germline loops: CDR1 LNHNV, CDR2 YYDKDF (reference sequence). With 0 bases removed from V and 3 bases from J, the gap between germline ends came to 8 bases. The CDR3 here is CATSRDQGKETQYF. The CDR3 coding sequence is TGTGCCACCAGCAGAGATCAAGGGAAAGAGACCCAGTACTTC.

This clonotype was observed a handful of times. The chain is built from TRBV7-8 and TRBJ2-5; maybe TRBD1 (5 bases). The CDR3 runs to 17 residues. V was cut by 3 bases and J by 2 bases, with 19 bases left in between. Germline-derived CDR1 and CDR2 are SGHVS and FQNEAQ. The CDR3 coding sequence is TGTGCCAGCAGCTTCATGAAAACGACAGCGTTACAAGAGACCCAGTACTTC. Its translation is CASSFMKTTALQETQYF.

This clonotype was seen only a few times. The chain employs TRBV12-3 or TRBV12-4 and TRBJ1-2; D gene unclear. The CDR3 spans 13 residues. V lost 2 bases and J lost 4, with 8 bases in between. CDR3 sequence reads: CASSLKVFYGYTF. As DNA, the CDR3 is TGTGCCAGCAGTTTAAAGGTTTTCTATGGCTACACCTTC.

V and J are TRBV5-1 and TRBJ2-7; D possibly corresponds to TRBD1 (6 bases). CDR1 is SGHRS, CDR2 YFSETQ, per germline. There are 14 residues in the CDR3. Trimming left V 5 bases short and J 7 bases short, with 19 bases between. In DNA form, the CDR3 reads TGCGCCAGCAGTCGGGACATCGGAGCCTTTGAGCAGTACTTC. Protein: CASSRDIGAFEQYF.

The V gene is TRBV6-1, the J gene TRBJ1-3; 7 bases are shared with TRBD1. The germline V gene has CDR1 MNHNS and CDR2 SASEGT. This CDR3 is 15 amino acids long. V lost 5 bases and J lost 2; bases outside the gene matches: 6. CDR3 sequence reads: CASSPGGITGNTIYF. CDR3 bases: TGTGCCAGCAGTCCAGGGGGAATCACTGGAAACACCATATATTTT.

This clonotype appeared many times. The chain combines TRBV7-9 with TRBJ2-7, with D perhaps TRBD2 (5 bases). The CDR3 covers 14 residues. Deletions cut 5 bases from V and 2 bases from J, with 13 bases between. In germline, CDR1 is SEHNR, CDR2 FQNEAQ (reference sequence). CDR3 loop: CASSPPGLAYEQYF. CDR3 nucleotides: TGTGCCAGCAGCCCCCCGGGGTTGGCCTACGAGCAGTACTTC. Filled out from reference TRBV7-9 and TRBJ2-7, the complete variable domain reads DTGVSQNPRHKITKRGQNVTFRCDPISEHNRLYWYRQTLGQGPEFLTYFQNEAQLEKSRLLSDRFSAERPKGSFSTLEIQRTEQGDSAMYLCASSPPGLAYEQYFGPGTRLTVT.

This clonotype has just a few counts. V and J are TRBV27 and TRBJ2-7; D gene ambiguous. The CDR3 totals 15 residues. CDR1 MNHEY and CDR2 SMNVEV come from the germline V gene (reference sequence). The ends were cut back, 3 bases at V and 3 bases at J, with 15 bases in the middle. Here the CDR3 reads CASSLTWTGYYEQYF. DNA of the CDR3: TGTGCCAGCAGTTTGACGTGGACGGGTTACTACGAGCAGTACTTC.

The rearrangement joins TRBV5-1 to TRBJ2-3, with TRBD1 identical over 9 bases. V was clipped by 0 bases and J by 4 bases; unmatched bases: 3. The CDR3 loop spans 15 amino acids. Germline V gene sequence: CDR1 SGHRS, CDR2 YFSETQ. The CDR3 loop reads CASSLGTGDADTQYF. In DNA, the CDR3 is TGCGCCAGCAGCTTGGGGACAGGGGACGCAGATACGCAGTATTTT.

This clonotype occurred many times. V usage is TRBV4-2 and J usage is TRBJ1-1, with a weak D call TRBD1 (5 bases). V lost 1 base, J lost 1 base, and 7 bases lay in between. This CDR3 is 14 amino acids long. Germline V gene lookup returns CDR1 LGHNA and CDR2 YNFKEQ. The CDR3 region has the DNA TGTGCCAGCAGCCAAGTCGGGGGGAACACTGAAGCTTTCTTT. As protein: CASSQVGGNTEAFF.

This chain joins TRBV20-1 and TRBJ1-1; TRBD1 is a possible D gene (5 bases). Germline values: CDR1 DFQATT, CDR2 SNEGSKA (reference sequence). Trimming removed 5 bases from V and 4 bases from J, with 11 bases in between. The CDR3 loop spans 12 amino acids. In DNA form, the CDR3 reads TGCAGTGCTGGTCTGACAGTCACTGAAGCTTTCTTT. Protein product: CSAGLTVTEAFF.

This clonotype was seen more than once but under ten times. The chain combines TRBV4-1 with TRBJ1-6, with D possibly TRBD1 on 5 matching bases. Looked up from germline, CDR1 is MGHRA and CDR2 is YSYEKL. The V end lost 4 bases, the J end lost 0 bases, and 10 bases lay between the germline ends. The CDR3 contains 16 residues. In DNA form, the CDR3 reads TGCGCCAGCAGCCCAGGGACGAACTCCTATAATTCACCCCTCCACTTT. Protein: CASSPGTNSYNSPLHF.

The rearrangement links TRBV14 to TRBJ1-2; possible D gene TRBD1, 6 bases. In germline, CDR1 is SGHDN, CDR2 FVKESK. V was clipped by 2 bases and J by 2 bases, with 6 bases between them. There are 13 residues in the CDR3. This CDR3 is CASSQQGNYGYTF. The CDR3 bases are TGTGCCAGCAGCCAACAGGGGAACTATGGCTACACCTTC.